This TCR beta chain originates from a study of chemoradiotherapy in HPV16-positive cancers (dated by TCRdb to the early 2020s). Regarding the research as a whole: Candidate HPV-specific T-cell clones and common TCR motifs were defined by functional T-cell assays performed on cells from two HPV16-positive patients. The study asked whether T-cell immunity to the HPV oncoproteins E6 and E7 changes during chemoradiotherapy and whether this immunity affects survival. TCR repertoires from 86 patients with HPV-related cancers were then used to track the candidate HPV-specific TCRs and motifs.

Library creation used the immunoSEQ multiplex PCR assay. TCRdb provides this immuneACCESS table in a form limited to in-frame rearrangements. Some clones are lacking; in checked studies, under half of them reflect an unresolved V gene, and why the rest are absent is not known. The sample contains roughly 12,000 clones, 65% to 85% of them found a single time. Clones ranked in the top ten supply approximately 1% of the sample. Trimming removed 5 bases from V and 7 bases from J, leaving 11 bases between the germline ends. The CDR3 measures 13 amino acids from cysteine to phenylalanine. Only the CDR3 DNA is retained, 39 bases long and in frame from the first base. CDR1 and CDR2 are read off the germline V gene as SGHTA and FQGTGA. This clone was picked up a small number of times. What antigen it recognizes has not been identified. No qualities accompany the bases; no much larger clone lies one base away.

Summary of the overall study and its limitations: Expansion of candidate HPV-specific clones and E7-related TCR motifs was observed in the tumor microenvironment during treatment, whereas no such expansion was observed for non-HPV-specific T cells. In HPV16-positive patients, expansion of HPV-responsive T cells during chemoradiotherapy was found to be associated with improved recurrence-free survival. The functional definition of HPV-specific T cells was derived from only two HPV16-positive patients, and the survival association was reported for HPV16-positive patients.

Repertoires were sampled repeatedly over the course of chemoradiotherapy, so clonal expansion could be followed in the tumor microenvironment. The source is a human donor with HPV-associated anogenital cancer. The sample was collected from a patient who underwent chemoradiotherapy. The rearranged chain carries TRBV7-3 and TRBJ1-4; no confident D gene assignment can be made. The sequenced DNA: TGTGCCAGCAGCCCTAGCCCTGGTGAAAAACTGTTTTTT. Translated, it reads CASSPSPGEKLFF. The variable domain in full, with residues beyond the CDR3 obtained from the reference TRBV7-3 and TRBJ1-4 genes, is GAGVSQTPSNKVTEKGKYVELRCDPISGHTALYWYRQSLGQGPEFLIYFQGTGAADDSGLPNDRFFAVRPEGSVSTLKIQRTERGDSAVYLCASSPSPGEKLFFGSGTQLSVL.